One sample yielded the 15 T cell receptor beta chains listed below, sequenced in a study of blood T cell repertoires in COVID-19. The data were produced by immunoSEQ multiplex PCR, yet TCRdb's version contains in-frame clones alone and is incomplete. Of fewer than 120,000 clones listed, roughly four fifths are singletons. The sample comprised peripheral blood. The receptors here all came from a woman aged 55-69 years with acute or convalescent COVID-19.

This sequence joins TRBV9 and TRBJ1-1, with D perhaps TRBD1 (6 bases). Germline-derived CDR1 and CDR2 are SGDLS and YYNGEE. Deletions cut 0 bases from V and 0 bases from J, with 18 bases between. The CDR3 extends over 18 amino acids. In DNA, the CDR3 is TGTGCCAGCAGCGTAGGTGTGACAGGCTTCTCATTGAACACTGAAGCTTTCTTT. Translation gives CASSVGVTGFSLNTEAFF.

This chain connects TRBV23-1 to TRBJ1-2; D possibly corresponds to TRBD1 (5 bases). TRBV23-1 is reported as an ORF; its role is uncertain. The CDR3 is 16 amino acids. Trimming shortened V by 2 bases and J by 5 bases, and 18 bases separated the two germline ends. The CDR3, as DNA: TGCGCCAGCAGTCAACCAACCCGGACAAACCGATATGGCTACACCTTC. This gives the protein CASSQPTRTNRYGYTF.

This clone was seen a few times. The rearrangement uses TRBV30 and TRBJ2-3; 10 bases are shared with TRBD2. Germline loops: CDR1 GTSNPN, CDR2 SVGIG (reference sequence). The CDR3 is 13 residues long. V shed 5 bases, J shed 8 bases, and the junction held 7 bases outside the gene matches. CDR3 protein: CAWLTSGTRTQYF. CDR3 DNA sequence: TGTGCCTGGCTAACTAGCGGGACGCGTACGCAGTATTTT.

This rearrangement joins TRBV14 to TRBJ1-1; D gene uncertain. CDR3 size: 14 residues. V dropped 2 bases and J dropped 3 bases, with 10 bases sitting between them. Germline V gene lookup returns CDR1 SGHDN and CDR2 FVKESK. CDR3 residues: CASSQTSGYTEAFF. The CDR3 DNA reads as TGTGCCAGCAGCCAAACGTCGGGGTACACTGAAGCTTTCTTT.

The chain uses TRBV19 and TRBJ2-2; 10 nucleotides align to TRBD2. J was trimmed by 7 bases and V by 1 base; bases with no gene match: 6. Looked up from germline, CDR1 is LNHDA and CDR2 is SQIVND (reference sequence). The CDR3 covers 16 residues. In DNA, the CDR3 is TGTGCCAGTAGTATAGTGAGCGGGGGGGCCTACGGGGAGCTGTTTTTT. Its protein is CASSIVSGGAYGELFF.

This chain links TRBV10-3 with TRBJ2-6; 8 positions match TRBD1. Trimming at V came to 3 bases and at J to 0 bases, leaving 7 bases not matched to a gene. Germline CDR1 reads ENHRY; CDR2 reads SYGVKD. This CDR3 has 18 residues. The DNA of the CDR3 is TGTGCCATCAGTGAAGTGGACAGGGTCCACTCTGGGGCCAACGTCCTGACTTTC. Protein: CAISEVDRVHSGANVLTF.

The chain combines TRBV30 with TRBJ1-3; TRBD1 matches at 7 bases. V was pared by 2 bases and J by 2 bases, with 3 bases of the junction left unmatched. CDR1 is GTSNPN and CDR2 is SVGIG in the germline V gene (reference sequence). The CDR3 totals 14 residues. CDR3 in amino acids: CAWSLGTAGNTIYF. CDR3 sequence (DNA): TGTGCCTGGAGTTTAGGGACAGCTGGAAACACCATATATTTT.

This clone showed up just once. The V and J genes are TRBV30 and TRBJ2-7; TRBD1 aligns across 8 bases. The CDR3 sequence is 15 residues long. Per germline, CDR1 GTSNPN and CDR2 SVGIG (reference sequence). V lost 2 bases and J lost 6; bases outside the gene matches: 12. CDR3 residues: CAWSFQGAGVAEQYF. The CDR3 nucleotides read TGTGCCTGGAGTTTCCAGGGGGCAGGGGTGGCCGAGCAGTACTTC.

The J gene is TRBJ2-3, the V gene TRBV28; D is possibly TRBD2 (5 bases). The CDR3 length is 15 residues. The V end lost 5 bases, the J end lost 0 bases, and 12 bases lay between the germline ends. The germline CDR1 and CDR2 sequences are MDHEN and SYDVKM. CDR3 DNA: TGTGCCAGCAGTACCCGGACGGGGAGCACAGATACGCAGTATTTT. Protein product: CASSTRTGSTDTQYF.

V gene TRBV12-3 or TRBV12-4 combines with J gene TRBJ2-2; no firm D call. Trimming left V 5 bases short and J 7 bases short, with 8 bases between. The CDR3 is 12 residues long. The CDR3 DNA reads as TGTGCCAGCAGTCCCACGGGCGGGGAGCTGTTTTTT. This codes for CASSPTGGELFF.

This chain connects TRBV7-2 to TRBJ1-5, with D tentatively TRBD1 (5 bases). Germline lookup yields CDR1 SGHTA and CDR2 FQGNSA. V gave up 3 bases and J gave up 5 bases, with 11 bases separating them. This CDR3 region has 14 residues. The CDR3 is CASSFRGGDQPQHF. The CDR3 DNA sequence: TGTGCCAGCAGCTTCCGGGGGGGGGATCAGCCCCAGCATTTT.

The rearrangement links TRBV7-6 to TRBJ1-5; TRBD1 might be the D (5 bases). Trimming shortened V by 6 bases and J by 5 bases, and 8 bases separated the two germline ends. CDR3 size: 12 residues. The germline V gene encodes CDR1 SGHVS and CDR2 FNYEAQ. The CDR3, as DNA: TGTGCCAGCAGGGGGGGGGATCAGCCCCAGCATTTT. Its translation is CASRGGDQPQHF.

Note on this clone: Other DNA sequences of this sample code for an identical CDR3. The gene calls are TRBV5-5 and TRBJ1-1; D perhaps matches TRBD1 (6 bases). CDR3 length: 13 amino acids. Germline CDR1 is SGHKS and CDR2 is YYEKEE (reference sequence). Trimming shortened V by 0 bases and J by 3 bases, and 6 bases separated the two germline ends. CDR3 nucleotides: TGTGCCAGCAGCTTGGACAGGGACACTGAAGCTTTCTTT. It encodes CASSLDRDTEAFF.

This sequence joins TRBV28 and TRBJ1-2, with D tentatively TRBD1 (5 bases). From germline, CDR1 is MDHEN and CDR2 SYDVKM. The V and J ends lost 5 bases and 8 bases respectively, with 15 bases between them. The CDR3 length is 13 residues. This CDR3 is CASSARAREGYTF. CDR3 bases: TGTGCCAGCAGTGCCAGGGCCCGGGAGGGCTACACCTTC.

The rearrangement links TRBV10-1 to TRBJ1-6, with D hard to call. V was clipped by 0 bases and J by 7 bases, with 16 bases between them. Germline V gives CDR1 WNHNN, CDR2 SYGVQD (reference sequence). The CDR3 consists of 17 residues. Here the CDR3 reads CASSESSRLTSNSPLHF. CDR3 bases: TGCGCCAGCAGTGAGTCTTCCAGACTTACATCAAATTCACCCCTCCACTTT.